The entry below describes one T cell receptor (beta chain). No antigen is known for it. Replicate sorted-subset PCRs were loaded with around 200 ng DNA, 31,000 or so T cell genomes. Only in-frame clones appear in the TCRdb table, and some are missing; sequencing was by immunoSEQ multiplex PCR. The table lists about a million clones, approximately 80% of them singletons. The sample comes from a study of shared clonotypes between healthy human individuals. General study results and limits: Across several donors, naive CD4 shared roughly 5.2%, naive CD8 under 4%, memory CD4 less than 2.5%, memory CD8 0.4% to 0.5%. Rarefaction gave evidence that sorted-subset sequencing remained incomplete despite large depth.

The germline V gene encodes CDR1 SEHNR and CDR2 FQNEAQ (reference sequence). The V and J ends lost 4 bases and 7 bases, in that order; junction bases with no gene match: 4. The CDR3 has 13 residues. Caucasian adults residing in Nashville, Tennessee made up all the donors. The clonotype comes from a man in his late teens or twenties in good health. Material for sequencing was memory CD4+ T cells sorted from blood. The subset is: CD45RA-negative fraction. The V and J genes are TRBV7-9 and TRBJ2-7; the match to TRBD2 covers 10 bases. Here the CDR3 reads CASSSSGREEQYF. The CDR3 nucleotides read TGTGCCAGCAGCTCTAGCGGGAGAGAAGAGCAGTACTTC.